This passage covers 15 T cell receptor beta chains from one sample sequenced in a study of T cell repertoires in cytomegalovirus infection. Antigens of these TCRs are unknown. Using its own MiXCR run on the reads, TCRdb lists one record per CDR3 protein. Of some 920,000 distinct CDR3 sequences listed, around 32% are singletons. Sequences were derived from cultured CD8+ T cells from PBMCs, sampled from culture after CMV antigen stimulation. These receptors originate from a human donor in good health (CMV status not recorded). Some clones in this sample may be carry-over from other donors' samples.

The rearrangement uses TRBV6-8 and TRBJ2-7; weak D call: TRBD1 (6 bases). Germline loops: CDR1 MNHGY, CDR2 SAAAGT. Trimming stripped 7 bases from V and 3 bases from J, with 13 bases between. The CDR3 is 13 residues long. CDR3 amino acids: CASKDRSHYEQYF. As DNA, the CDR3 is TGTGCCAGCAAAGACAGGTCCCACTACGAGCAGTACTTC.

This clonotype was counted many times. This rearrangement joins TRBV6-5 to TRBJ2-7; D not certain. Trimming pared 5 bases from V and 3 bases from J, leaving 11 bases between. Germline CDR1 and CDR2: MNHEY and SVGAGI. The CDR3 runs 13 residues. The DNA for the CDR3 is TGTGCCAGCAGTCCCCGGCTAAACTACGAGCAGTACTTC. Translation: CASSPRLNYEQYF.

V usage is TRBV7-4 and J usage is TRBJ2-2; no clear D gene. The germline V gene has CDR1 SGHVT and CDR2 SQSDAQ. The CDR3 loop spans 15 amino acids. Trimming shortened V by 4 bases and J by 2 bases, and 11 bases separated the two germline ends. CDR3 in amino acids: CASSSLGNNTGELFF. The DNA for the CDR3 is TGTGCCAGCAGCTCCCTAGGCAATAACACCGGGGAGCTGTTTTTT.

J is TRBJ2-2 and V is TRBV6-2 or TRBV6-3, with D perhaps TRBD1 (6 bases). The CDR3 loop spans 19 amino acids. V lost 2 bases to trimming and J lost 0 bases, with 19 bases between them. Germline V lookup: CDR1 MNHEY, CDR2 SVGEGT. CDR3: CASSYTTGIYSANTGELFF. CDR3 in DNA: TGTGCCAGCAGTTACACCACAGGGATTTACTCCGCGAACACCGGGGAGCTGTTTTTT.

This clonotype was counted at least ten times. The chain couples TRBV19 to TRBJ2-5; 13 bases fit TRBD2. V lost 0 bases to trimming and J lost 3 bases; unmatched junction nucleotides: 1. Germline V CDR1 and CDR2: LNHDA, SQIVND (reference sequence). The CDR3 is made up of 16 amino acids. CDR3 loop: CASSIEGLAGKETQYF. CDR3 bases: TGTGCCAGTAGTATAGAGGGACTAGCGGGGAAAGAGACCCAGTACTTC. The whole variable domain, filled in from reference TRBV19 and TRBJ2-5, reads DGGITQSPKYLFRKEGQNVTLSCEQNLNHDAMYWYRQDPGQGLRLIYYSQIVNDFQKGDIAEGYSVSREKKESFPLTVTSAQKNPTAFYLCASSIEGLAGKETQYFGPGTRLLVL.

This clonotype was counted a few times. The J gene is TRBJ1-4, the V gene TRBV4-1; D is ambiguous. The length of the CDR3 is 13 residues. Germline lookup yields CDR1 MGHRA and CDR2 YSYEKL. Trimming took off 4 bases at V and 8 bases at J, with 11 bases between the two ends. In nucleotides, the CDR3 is TGCGCCAGCAGCCTCACGGCAGGCGAAAAACTGTTTTTT. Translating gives CASSLTAGEKLFF.

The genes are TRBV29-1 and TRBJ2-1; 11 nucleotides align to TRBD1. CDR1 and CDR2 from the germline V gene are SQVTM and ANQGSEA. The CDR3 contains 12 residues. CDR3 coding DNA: TGCGGCGGGACAGGGGGCTACAATGAGCAGTTCTTC. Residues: CGGTGGYNEQFF.

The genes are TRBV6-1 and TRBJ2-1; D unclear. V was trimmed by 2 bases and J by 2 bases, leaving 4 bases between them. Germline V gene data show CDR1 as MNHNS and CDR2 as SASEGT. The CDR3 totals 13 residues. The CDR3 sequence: CASSEWPYNEQFF. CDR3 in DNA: TGTGCCAGCAGTGAATGGCCCTACAATGAGCAGTTCTTC.

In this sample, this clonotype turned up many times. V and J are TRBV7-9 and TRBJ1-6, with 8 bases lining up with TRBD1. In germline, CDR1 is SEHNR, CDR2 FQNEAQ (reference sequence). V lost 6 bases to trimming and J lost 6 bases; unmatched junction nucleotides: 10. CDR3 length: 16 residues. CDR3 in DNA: TGTGCCAGCAGGCCAGGGGGCCTCTCTCTTAATTCACCCCTCCACTTT. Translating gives CASRPGGLSLNSPLHF.

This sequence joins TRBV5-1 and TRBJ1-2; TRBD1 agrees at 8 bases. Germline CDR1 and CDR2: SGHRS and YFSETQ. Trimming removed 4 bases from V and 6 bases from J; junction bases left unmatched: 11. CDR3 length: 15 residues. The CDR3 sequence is CASSGQAGTGDGYTF. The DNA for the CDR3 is TGCGCCAGCAGCGGCCAGGCCGGGACAGGCGATGGCTACACCTTC.

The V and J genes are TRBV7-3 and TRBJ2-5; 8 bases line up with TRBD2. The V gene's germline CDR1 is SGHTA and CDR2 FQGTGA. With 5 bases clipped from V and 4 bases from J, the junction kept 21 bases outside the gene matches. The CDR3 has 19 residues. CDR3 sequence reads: CASSPRGSGGYDRAETQYF. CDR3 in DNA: TGTGCCAGCAGCCCCCGGGGGAGCGGGGGCTACGATCGTGCAGAGACCCAGTACTTC.

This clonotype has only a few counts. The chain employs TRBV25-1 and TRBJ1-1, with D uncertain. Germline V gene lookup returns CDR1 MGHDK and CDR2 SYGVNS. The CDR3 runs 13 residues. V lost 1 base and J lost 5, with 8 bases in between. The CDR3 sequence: CASSESWDTEAFF. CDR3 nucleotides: TGTGCCAGCAGTGAATCGTGGGATACTGAAGCTTTCTTT.

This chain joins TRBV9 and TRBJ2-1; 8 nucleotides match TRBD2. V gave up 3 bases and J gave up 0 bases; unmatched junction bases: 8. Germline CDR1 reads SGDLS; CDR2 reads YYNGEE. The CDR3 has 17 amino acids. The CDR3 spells CASSAGGGLSSYNEQFF. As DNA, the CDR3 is TGTGCCAGCAGCGCCGGGGGGGGCCTGAGCTCCTACAATGAGCAGTTCTTC. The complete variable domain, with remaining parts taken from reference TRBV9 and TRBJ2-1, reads DSGVTQTPKHLITATGQRVTLRCSPRSGDLSVYWYQQSLDQGLQFLIQYYNGEERAKGNILERFSAQQFPDLHSELNLSSLELGDSALYFCASSAGGGLSSYNEQFFGPGTRLTVL.

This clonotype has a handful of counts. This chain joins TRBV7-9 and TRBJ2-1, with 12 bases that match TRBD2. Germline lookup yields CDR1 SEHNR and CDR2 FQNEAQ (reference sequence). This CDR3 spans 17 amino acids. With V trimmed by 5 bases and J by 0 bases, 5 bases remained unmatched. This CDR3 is CASSHGLAGPSYNEQFF. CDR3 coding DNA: TGTGCCAGCAGCCACGGACTAGCGGGGCCCTCCTACAATGAGCAGTTCTTC.

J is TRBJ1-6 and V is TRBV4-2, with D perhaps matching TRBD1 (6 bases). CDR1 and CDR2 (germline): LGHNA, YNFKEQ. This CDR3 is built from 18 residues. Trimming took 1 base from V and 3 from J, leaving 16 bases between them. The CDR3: CASSQALHEGVYNSPLHF. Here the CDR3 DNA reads TGTGCCAGCAGCCAAGCCCTTCACGAGGGGGTCTATAATTCACCCCTCCACTTT.